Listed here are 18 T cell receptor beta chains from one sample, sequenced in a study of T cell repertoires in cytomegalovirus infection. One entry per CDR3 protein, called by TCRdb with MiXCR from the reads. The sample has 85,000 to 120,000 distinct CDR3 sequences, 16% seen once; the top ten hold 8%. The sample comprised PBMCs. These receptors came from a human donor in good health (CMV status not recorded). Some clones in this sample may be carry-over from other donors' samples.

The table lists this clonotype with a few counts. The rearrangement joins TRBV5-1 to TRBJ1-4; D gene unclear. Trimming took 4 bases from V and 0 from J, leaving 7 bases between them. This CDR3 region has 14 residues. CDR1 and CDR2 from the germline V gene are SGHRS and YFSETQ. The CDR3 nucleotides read TGCGCCAGCAGCCAAGTCCCAACTAATGAAAAACTGTTTTTT. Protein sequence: CASSQVPTNEKLFF.

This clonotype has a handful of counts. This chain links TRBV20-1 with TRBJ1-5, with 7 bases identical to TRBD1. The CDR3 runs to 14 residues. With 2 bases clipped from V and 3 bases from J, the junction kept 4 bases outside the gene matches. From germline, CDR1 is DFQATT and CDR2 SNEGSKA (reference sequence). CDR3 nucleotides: TGCAGTGCTAGACCAACAGGGGTCAATCAGCCCCAGCATTTT. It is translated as CSARPTGVNQPQHF.

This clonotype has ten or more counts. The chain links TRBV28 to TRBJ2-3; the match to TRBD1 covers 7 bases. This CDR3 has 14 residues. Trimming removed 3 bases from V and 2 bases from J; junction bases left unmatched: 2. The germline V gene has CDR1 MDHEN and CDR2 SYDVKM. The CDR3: CASSFQGDTDTQYF. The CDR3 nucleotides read TGTGCCAGCAGTTTTCAGGGGGACACAGATACGCAGTATTTT.

CDR3: CASSPRLALGETQYF. CDR3 nucleotides: TGTGCCAGCAGTCCCCGACTCGCCTTAGGAGAGACCCAGTACTTC. V usage is TRBV6-2 or TRBV6-3 and J usage is TRBJ2-5; D is ambiguous. V lost 5 bases and J 4 bases, leaving 17 bases between the germline ends. The CDR3 covers 15 residues. From germline, CDR1 is MNHEY and CDR2 SVGEGT.

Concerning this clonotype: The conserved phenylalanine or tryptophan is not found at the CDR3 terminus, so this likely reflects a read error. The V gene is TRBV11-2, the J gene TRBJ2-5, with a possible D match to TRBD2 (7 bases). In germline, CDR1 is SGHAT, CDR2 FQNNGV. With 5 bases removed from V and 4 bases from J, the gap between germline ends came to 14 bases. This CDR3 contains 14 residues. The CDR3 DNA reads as TGTGCCAGCAGCCAGGCCGGGGGGCGAGAGACCCAGTACTTA. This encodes CASSQAGGRETQYL.

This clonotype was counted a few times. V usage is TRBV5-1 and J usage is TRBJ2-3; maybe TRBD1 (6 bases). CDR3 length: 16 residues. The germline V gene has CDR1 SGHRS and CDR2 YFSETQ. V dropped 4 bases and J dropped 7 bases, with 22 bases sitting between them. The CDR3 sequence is CASSLQGFSPGYTQYF. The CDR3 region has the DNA TGCGCCAGCAGCCTACAGGGTTTTTCTCCGGGGTATACGCAGTATTTT.

The CDR3 sequence: CAGAEGLTDTQYF. As DNA, the CDR3 is TGTGCCGGTGCAGAGGGTCTCACAGATACGCAGTATTTT. This chain connects TRBV5-6 to TRBJ2-3; TRBD2 might be the D (5 bases). CDR3 length: 13 residues. Germline-derived CDR1 and CDR2 are SGHDT and YYEEEE. V was pared by 10 bases and J by 2 bases, with 14 bases between.

CDR3: CASSQGLHLSEQFF. In nucleotides, the CDR3 is TGCGCCAGCAGCCAAGGACTCCACCTCAGTGAGCAGTTCTTC. The chain links TRBV4-1 to TRBJ2-1; D unresolved. The CDR3 sequence is 14 residues long. V lost 1 base and J lost 9, with 13 bases in between. Germline V gene lookup returns CDR1 MGHRA and CDR2 YSYEKL.

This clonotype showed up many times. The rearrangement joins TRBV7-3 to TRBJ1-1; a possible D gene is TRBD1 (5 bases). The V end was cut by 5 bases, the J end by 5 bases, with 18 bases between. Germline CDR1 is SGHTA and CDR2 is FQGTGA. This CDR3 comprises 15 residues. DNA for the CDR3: TGTGCCAGCAGCAATCCCGGGACCCCATGGACTGAAGCTTTCTTT. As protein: CASSNPGTPWTEAFF.

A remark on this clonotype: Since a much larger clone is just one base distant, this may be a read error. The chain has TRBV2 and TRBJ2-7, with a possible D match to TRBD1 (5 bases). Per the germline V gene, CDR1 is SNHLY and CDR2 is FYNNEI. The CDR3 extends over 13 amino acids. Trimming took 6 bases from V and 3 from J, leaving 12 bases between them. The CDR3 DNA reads TGTGCCAGCAGGGGGCAGGGTTGCTACGAGCAGTACTTC. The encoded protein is CASRGQGCYEQYF. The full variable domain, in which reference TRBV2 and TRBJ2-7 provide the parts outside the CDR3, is EPEVTQTPSHQVTQMGQEVILRCVPISNHLYFYWYRQILGQKVEFLVSFYNNEISEKSEIFDDQFSVERPDGSNFTLKIRSTKLEDSAMYFCASRGQGCYEQYFGPGTRLTVT.

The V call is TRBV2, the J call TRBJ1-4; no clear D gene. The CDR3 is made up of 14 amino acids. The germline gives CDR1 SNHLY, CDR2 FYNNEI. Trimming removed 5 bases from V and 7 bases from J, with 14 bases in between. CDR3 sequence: CASSIQGGPEKLFF. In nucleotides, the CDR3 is TGTGCCAGCAGTATCCAAGGAGGTCCTGAAAAACTGTTTTTT.

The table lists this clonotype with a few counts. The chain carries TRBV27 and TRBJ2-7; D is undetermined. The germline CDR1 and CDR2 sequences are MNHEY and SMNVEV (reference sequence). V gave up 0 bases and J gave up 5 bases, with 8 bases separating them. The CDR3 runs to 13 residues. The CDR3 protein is CASSLSPKDEQYF. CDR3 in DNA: TGTGCCAGCAGTTTATCGCCTAAGGACGAGCAGTACTTC.

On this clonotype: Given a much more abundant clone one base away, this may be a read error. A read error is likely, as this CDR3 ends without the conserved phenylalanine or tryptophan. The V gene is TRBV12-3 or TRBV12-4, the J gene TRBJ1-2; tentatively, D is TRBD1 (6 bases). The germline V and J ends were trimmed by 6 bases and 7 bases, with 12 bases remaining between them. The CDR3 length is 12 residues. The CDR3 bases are TGTGCCAGCAGCTCAGGGGAGGCTGGCTACACCTCC. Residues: CASSSGEAGYTS.

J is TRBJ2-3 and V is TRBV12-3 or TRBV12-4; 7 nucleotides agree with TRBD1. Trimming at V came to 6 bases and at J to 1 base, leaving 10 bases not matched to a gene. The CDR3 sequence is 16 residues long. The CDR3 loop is CASRPKTGKGTDTQYF. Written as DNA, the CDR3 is TGTGCCAGCAGACCAAAGACAGGGAAGGGCACAGATACGCAGTATTTT.

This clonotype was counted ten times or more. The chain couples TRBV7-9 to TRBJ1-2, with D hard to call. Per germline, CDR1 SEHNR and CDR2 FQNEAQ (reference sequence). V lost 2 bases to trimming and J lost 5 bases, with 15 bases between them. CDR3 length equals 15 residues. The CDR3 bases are TGTGCCAGCAGCTTACGACCGGGCGGGGATTATGGCTACACCTTC. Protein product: CASSLRPGGDYGYTF.

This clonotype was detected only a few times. The CDR3 DNA reads TGTGCCACCAGTGATGAAAGACAGTTACTGAACACTGAAGCTTTCTTT. Protein sequence: CATSDERQLLNTEAFF. The chain has TRBV24-1 and TRBJ1-1; possible D gene TRBD1, 5 bases. The V and J ends lost 3 bases and 0 bases respectively, with 13 bases between them. The germline V gene has CDR1 KGHDR and CDR2 SFDVKD. The CDR3 has 16 amino acids.

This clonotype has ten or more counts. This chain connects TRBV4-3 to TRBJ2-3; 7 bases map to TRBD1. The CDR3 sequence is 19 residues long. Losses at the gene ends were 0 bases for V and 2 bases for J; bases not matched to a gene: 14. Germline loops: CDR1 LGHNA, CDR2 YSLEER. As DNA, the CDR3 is TGCGCCAGCAGCCAAGATGCCCCGACAGGGACGGGCCTCACAGATACGCAGTATTTT. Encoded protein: CASSQDAPTGTGLTDTQYF.

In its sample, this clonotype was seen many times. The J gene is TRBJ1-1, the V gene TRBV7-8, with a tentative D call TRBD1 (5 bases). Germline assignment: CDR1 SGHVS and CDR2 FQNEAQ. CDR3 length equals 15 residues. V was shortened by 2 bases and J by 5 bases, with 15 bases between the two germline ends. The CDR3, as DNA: TGTGCCAGCAGCTTACTCGGGGCCTCGGGGACTGAAGCTTTCTTT. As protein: CASSLLGASGTEAFF. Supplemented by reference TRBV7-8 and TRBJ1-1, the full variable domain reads GAGVSQSPRYKVAKRGQDVALRCDPISGHVSLFWYQQALGQGPEFLTYFQNEAQLDKSGLPSDRFFAERPEGSVSTLKIQRTQQEDSAVYLCASSLLGASGTEAFFGQGTRLTVV.